The 27 T cell receptor beta chains presented below share a single source sample, sequenced in a study of blood T cell repertoires in COVID-19. Sequenced by immunoSEQ multiplex PCR; TCRdb stores in-frame clones only, minus some. Of about 90,000 clones in the sample, 70% to 90% are singletons; the top ten hold 10% to 15%. Sequencing input: peripheral blood. The receptor set was obtained from a human donor in a cohort sampled during active COVID-19.

The V call is TRBV20-1, the J call TRBJ1-2; D gene uncertain. The CDR3 has 11 residues. CDR1 is DFQATT, CDR2 SNEGSKA, per germline (reference sequence). DNA of the CDR3: TGCAGCCCTAGCGGCGACTATGGCTACACCTTC. Its protein product is CSPSGDYGYTF.

V gene TRBV11-2 combines with J gene TRBJ2-1; 8 bases align to TRBD1. The germline V gene has CDR1 SGHAT and CDR2 FQNNGV. This CDR3 comprises 19 residues. Trimming took 1 base from V and 0 from J; bases not matched to a gene: 11. The CDR3 loop is CASSLAGQGKRSSYNEQFF. The CDR3 DNA reads TGTGCCAGCAGCTTAGCAGGACAGGGTAAGCGGAGCTCCTACAATGAGCAGTTCTTC.

J is TRBJ2-5 and V is TRBV5-1; a weak D match, TRBD2 (5 bases). Germline V gene data show CDR1 as SGHRS and CDR2 as YFSETQ. The CDR3 sequence is 14 residues long. V was clipped by 3 bases and J by 3 bases, with 12 bases between them. CDR3 region: CASSYSGSEETQYF. The DNA of the CDR3 is TGCGCCAGCAGCTATTCGGGATCGGAAGAGACCCAGTACTTC.

The V call is TRBV7-9, the J call TRBJ2-7; 7 bases agree with TRBD2. V trimming: 5 bases; J trimming: 5 bases; junction bases outside the gene matches: 15. CDR1 is SEHNR and CDR2 is FQNEAQ in the germline V gene (reference sequence). The CDR3 loop spans 16 amino acids. The CDR3 is CASSPKRGRGVNEQYF. The CDR3 DNA is TGTGCCAGCAGCCCGAAAAGGGGTCGGGGGGTAAACGAGCAGTACTTC.

The V and J genes are TRBV6-5 and TRBJ1-3, with a weak D call TRBD1 (5 bases). The CDR3 is 15 residues long. Germline V gene data show CDR1 as MNHEY and CDR2 as SVGAGI. CDR3 coding DNA: TGTGCAGGGGAGGGAGGGGCCGTCTCTGGAAACACCATATATTTT. Residues: CAGEGGAVSGNTIYF.

The chain is built from TRBV7-3 and TRBJ2-7; D is ambiguous. V shed 1 base and J shed 6 bases, with 10 bases lying between them. This CDR3 region has 13 residues. Germline CDR1 reads SGHTA; CDR2 reads FQGTGA. CDR3 DNA sequence: TGTGCCAGCAGCTTAAGTCGGGTGAGCGAGCAGTACTTC. Amino acid sequence: CASSLSRVSEQYF.

The chain has TRBV14 and TRBJ1-6; no firm D call. This CDR3 comprises 17 residues. Trimming shortened V by 4 bases and J by 7 bases, and 20 bases separated the two germline ends. Germline V gene sequence: CDR1 SGHDN, CDR2 FVKESK. The CDR3 region is CASSPHGGILKNSPLHF. The CDR3 DNA reads as TGTGCCAGCAGCCCTCACGGAGGTATCCTTAAGAATTCACCCCTCCACTTT.

The V gene is TRBV27, the J gene TRBJ1-2, with D possibly matching TRBD1 (6 bases). Trimming pared 3 bases from V and 0 bases from J, leaving 8 bases between. This CDR3 is built from 14 residues. Germline V gene data show CDR1 as MNHEY and CDR2 as SMNVEV (reference sequence). The CDR3 sequence is CASSLGTTNYGYTF. DNA of the CDR3: TGTGCCAGCAGTTTGGGGACAACTAACTATGGCTACACCTTC.

The rearrangement uses TRBV28 and TRBJ1-4; no clear D gene. CDR1 and CDR2 from the germline V gene are MDHEN and SYDVKM. The V end was cut by 2 bases, the J end by 6 bases, with 4 bases between. CDR3 length equals 12 residues. CDR3 protein: CASSLLYEKLFF. The CDR3 bases are TGTGCCAGCAGTTTACTCTATGAAAAACTGTTTTTT.

The chain uses TRBV10-3 and TRBJ2-7; D is unclear. Germline loops: CDR1 ENHRY, CDR2 SYGVKD. The V end lost 0 bases, the J end lost 13 bases, and 13 bases lay between the germline ends. The CDR3 runs to 12 residues. CDR3 loop: CAISESGLVEYF. The CDR3 bases are TGTGCCATCAGTGAGTCCGGGTTAGTCGAATACTTC.

The CDR3 DNA sequence: TGTGCCTGGAGCCTAGGGGCAGGGGGAGCCACTGAAGCTTTCTTT. Amino acids: CAWSLGAGGATEAFF. The V gene is TRBV30, the J gene TRBJ1-1, with 7 bases aligning to TRBD1. Trimming at V came to 3 bases and at J to 4 bases, leaving 11 bases not matched to a gene. CDR1 GTSNPN and CDR2 SVGIG come from the germline V gene (reference sequence). The CDR3 covers 15 residues.

The V and J genes are TRBV12-3 or TRBV12-4 and TRBJ1-2; weak D call: TRBD1 (5 bases). The V end was cut by 6 bases, the J end by 6 bases, with 14 bases between. This CDR3 has 13 residues. This CDR3 reads CASSSLTGDGYTF. CDR3 DNA: TGTGCCAGCAGCTCTCTCACAGGCGATGGCTACACCTTC.

J is TRBJ2-1 and V is TRBV6-5; TRBD2 matches 7 bases. This CDR3 region has 13 residues. With V trimmed by 10 bases and J by 5 bases, 8 bases remained unmatched. Germline V CDR1 and CDR2: MNHEY, SVGAGI. In DNA form, the CDR3 reads TGTGCCACCGAAGGGAGGGTCAACAATGAGCAGTTCTTC. This translates into CATEGRVNNEQFF.

V is TRBV5-1 and J is TRBJ2-5; TRBD2 agrees at 11 bases. This CDR3 has 16 amino acids. V dropped 2 bases and J dropped 1; count of bases not matched to a gene: 4. The germline V gene encodes CDR1 SGHRS and CDR2 YFSETQ. The CDR3 protein is CASSFLAGGTQETQYF. The CDR3 DNA reads TGCGCCAGCAGCTTCCTAGCGGGGGGTACCCAAGAGACCCAGTACTTC.

The V call is TRBV19, the J call TRBJ1-2; D not certain. CDR3 length: 15 amino acids. V lost 6 bases to trimming and J lost 0 bases, with 14 bases between them. CDR1 LNHDA and CDR2 SQIVND come from the germline V gene (reference sequence). The chain's CDR3 is CASSQWSPANYGYTF. Here the CDR3 DNA reads TGTGCCAGTAGCCAGTGGTCCCCCGCTAACTATGGCTACACCTTC.

The rearrangement links TRBV5-1 to TRBJ2-2; TRBD1 matches at 9 bases. The CDR3 contains 15 residues. CDR1 and CDR2 from the germline V gene are SGHRS and YFSETQ. V shed 4 bases, J shed 3 bases, and the junction held 4 bases outside the gene matches. The CDR3 loop is CASSTQGADTGELFF. CDR3 bases: TGCGCCAGCAGCACACAGGGGGCGGACACCGGGGAGCTGTTTTTT. The entire variable domain, with the rest obtained from reference TRBV5-1 and TRBJ2-2, is as follows: KAGVTQTPRYLIKTRGQQVTLSCSPISGHRSVSWYQQTPGQGLQFLFEYFSETQRNKGNFPGRFSGRQFSNSRSEMNVSTLELGDSALYLCASSTQGADTGELFFGEGSRLTVL.

The chain uses TRBV7-9 and TRBJ1-1, with 8 bases identical to TRBD1. CDR1 is SEHNR, CDR2 FQNEAQ, per germline (reference sequence). The CDR3 runs 14 residues. V was clipped by 11 bases and J by 2 bases; unmatched bases: 10. The DNA of the CDR3 is TGTGCCGGGGGGACAGGAGTCGATAACACTGAAGCTTTCTTT. Translated, it gives CAGGTGVDNTEAFF.

The chain recombines TRBV18 with TRBJ2-5; 7 bases are a match to TRBD1. The V and J ends lost 5 bases and 9 bases, in that order; junction bases with no gene match: 9. In germline, CDR1 is KGHSH, CDR2 LQKENI. The CDR3 loop spans 13 amino acids. CDR3 protein: CASSALGQKAQYF. The CDR3 region has the DNA TGTGCCAGCTCAGCCCTGGGACAGAAGGCCCAGTACTTC.

The genes are TRBV4-3 and TRBJ1-4, with D maybe TRBD1 (5 bases). V lost 0 bases to trimming and J lost 8 bases, with 10 bases between them. CDR3 length equals 14 residues. Germline V gene data show CDR1 as LGHNA and CDR2 as YSLEER. The CDR3 region is CASSQEGLGEKLFF. DNA of the CDR3: TGCGCCAGCAGCCAAGAGGGACTTGGCGAAAAACTGTTTTTT.

This chain joins TRBV7-9 and TRBJ2-7, with 10 bases lining up with TRBD2. CDR1 is SEHNR, CDR2 FQNEAQ, per germline (reference sequence). Trimming at V came to 5 bases and at J to 2 bases, leaving 6 bases not matched to a gene. The CDR3 runs 15 residues. CDR3 DNA sequence: TGTGCCAGCAGCCTCACTAGCGGGGTGCCCTACGAGCAGTACTTC. Translating gives CASSLTSGVPYEQYF.

The V and J genes are TRBV12-5 and TRBJ2-5; 7 positions match TRBD1. The CDR3 is 16 residues long. Germline loops: CDR1 LGHNT, CDR2 FRNRAP. The trim removed 2 bases at V and 1 base at J, leaving 7 bases unmatched. The CDR3 nucleotides are TGTGCTAGTGGTTTGATCAGGGGGTCCCTCCAAGAGACCCAGTACTTC. Its protein product is CASGLIRGSLQETQYF.

V gene TRBV19 combines with J gene TRBJ1-6; no firm D call. Trimming cost V 3 bases and J 0 bases, with 15 bases left between them. Germline assignment: CDR1 LNHDA and CDR2 SQIVND (reference sequence). The CDR3 length is 18 residues. CDR3 nucleotides: TGTGCCAGTAGTATTTTCCTTGGGAGGAGCTCCTATAATTCACCCCTCCACTTT. Translating it yields CASSIFLGRSSYNSPLHF.

This clone occurred a few times. The J gene is TRBJ1-2, the V gene TRBV5-1; TRBD1 is a possible D gene (5 bases). This CDR3 spans 13 amino acids. Between the trimmed V and J ends, which lost 0 bases and 7 bases, there was a span of 10 bases. The germline V gene has CDR1 SGHRS and CDR2 YFSETQ. The CDR3 DNA reads as TGCGCCAGCAGCTTGGAGGCAGGGTCTGGCTACACCTTC. Translated: CASSLEAGSGYTF.

The V and J genes are TRBV28 and TRBJ2-1; 9 nucleotides match TRBD2. CDR3 length equals 14 residues. Germline V CDR1 and CDR2: MDHEN, SYDVKM. The J segment lost 6 bases and the V segment lost 2 bases, leaving 2 bases of the junction unmatched. The CDR3 region has the DNA TGTGCCAGCAGTTTAGGCGGGGGGGGCAATGAGCAGTTCTTC. Residues: CASSLGGGGNEQFF.

V and J are TRBV28 and TRBJ2-7; unclear D gene. CDR3 length: 10 residues. Germline values: CDR1 MDHEN, CDR2 SYDVKM. V dropped 8 bases and J dropped 11 bases, with 13 bases sitting between them. For the CDR3, the DNA is TGTGCCAGCTCTGTACTCCTGGAGTACTTC. This sequence encodes CASSVLLEYF.

J is TRBJ2-4 and V is TRBV25-1; 7 bases agree with TRBD2. CDR3 size: 14 residues. Germline V gene lookup returns CDR1 MGHDK and CDR2 SYGVNS. V lost 4 bases, J lost 8 bases, and 8 bases stayed unmatched. CDR3 bases: TGTGCCAGCAGTGCTTCTAGCGGAGTGGACATTCAGTACTTC. As protein: CASSASSGVDIQYF.

This clone appeared once. The rearrangement uses TRBV5-4 and TRBJ2-2, with a possible D match to TRBD1 (6 bases). Germline-derived CDR1 and CDR2 are SGHNT and YYREEE (reference sequence). The CDR3 spans 15 residues. Trimming removed 6 bases from V and 1 base from J, with 13 bases in between. The CDR3, as DNA: TGTGCCAGCACCCCCAAGGGGGAGAACACCGGGGAGCTGTTTTTT. Amino acids: CASTPKGENTGELFF.